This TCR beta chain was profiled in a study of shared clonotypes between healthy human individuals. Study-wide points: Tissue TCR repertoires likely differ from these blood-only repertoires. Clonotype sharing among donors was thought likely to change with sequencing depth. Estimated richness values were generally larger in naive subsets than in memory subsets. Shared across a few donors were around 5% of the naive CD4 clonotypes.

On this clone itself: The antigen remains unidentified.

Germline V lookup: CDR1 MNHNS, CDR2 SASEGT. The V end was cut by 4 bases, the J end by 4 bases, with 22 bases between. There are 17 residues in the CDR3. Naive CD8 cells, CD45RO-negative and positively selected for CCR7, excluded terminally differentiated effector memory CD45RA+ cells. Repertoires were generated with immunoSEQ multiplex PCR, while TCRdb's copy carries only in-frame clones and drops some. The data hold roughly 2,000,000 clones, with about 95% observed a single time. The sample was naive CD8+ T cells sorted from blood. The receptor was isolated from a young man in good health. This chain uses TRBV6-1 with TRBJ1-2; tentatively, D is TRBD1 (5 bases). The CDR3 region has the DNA TGTGCCAGCAGTGGGAGACGGGACGGCGGTCCGGGCTATGGCTACACCTTC. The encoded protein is CASSGRRDGGPGYGYTF.